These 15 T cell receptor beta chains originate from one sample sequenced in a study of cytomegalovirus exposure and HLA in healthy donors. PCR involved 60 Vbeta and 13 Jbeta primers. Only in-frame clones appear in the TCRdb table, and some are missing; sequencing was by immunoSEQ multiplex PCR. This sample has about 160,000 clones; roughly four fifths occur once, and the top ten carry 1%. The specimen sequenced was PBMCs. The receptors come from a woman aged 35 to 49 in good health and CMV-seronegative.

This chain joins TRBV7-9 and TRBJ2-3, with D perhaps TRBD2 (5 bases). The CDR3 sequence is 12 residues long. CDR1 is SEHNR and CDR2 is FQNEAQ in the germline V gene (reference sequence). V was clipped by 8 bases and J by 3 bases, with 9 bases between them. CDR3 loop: CASGLATDTQYF. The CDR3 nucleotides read TGTGCCAGCGGGCTAGCAACAGATACGCAGTATTTT. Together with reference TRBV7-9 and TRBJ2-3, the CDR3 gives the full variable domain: DTGVSQNPRHKITKRGQNVTFRCDPISEHNRLYWYRQTLGQGPEFLTYFQNEAQLEKSRLLSDRFSAERPKGSFSTLEIQRTEQGDSAMYLCASGLATDTQYFGPGTRLTVL.

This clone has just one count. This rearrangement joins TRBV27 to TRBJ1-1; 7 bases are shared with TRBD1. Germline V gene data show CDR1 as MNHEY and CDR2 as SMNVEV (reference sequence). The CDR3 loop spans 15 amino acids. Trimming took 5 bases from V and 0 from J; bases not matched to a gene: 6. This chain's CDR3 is CASSGTGVLNTEAFF. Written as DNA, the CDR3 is TGTGCCAGCAGTGGAACAGGGGTTTTGAACACTGAAGCTTTCTTT.

The CDR3 here is CASNPGTDTGELFF. The CDR3 nucleotides read TGTGCCAGCAACCCCGGGACTGACACCGGGGAGCTGTTTTTT. V usage is TRBV2 and J usage is TRBJ2-2; D possibly corresponds to TRBD2 (6 bases). Deletions cut 7 bases from V and 3 bases from J, with 12 bases between. Per germline, CDR1 SNHLY and CDR2 FYNNEI. This CDR3 contains 14 residues.

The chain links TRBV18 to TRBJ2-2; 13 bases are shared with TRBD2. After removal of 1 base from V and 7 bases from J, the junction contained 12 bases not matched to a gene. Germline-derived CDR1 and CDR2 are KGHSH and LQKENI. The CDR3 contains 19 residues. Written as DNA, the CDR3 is TGTGCCAGCTCACCACGACTAGCGGGAGGCCAAGGTTCCCACGGGGAGCTGTTTTTT. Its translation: CASSPRLAGGQGSHGELFF.

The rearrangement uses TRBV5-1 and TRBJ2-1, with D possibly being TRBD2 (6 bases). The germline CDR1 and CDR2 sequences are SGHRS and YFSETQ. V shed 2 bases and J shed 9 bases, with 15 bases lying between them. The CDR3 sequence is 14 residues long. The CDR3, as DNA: TGCGCCAGCAGCTTTCCGGGGGTCGCAGGTGAGCAGTTCTTC. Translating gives CASSFPGVAGEQFF.

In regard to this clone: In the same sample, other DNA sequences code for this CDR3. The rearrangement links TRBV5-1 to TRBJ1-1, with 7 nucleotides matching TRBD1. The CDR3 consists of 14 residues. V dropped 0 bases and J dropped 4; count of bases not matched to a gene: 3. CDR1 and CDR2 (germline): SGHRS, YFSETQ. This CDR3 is CASSLDRGGTEAFF. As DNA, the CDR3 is TGCGCCAGCAGCTTGGACAGGGGTGGCACTGAAGCTTTCTTT.

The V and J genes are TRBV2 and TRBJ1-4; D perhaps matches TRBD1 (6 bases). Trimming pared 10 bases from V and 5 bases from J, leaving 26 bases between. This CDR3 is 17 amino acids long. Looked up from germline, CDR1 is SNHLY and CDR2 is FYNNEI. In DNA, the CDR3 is TGTGCCACCACTAGAGGACAGCGGGGACCCTTGAATGAAAAACTGTTTTTT. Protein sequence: CATTRGQRGPLNEKLFF.

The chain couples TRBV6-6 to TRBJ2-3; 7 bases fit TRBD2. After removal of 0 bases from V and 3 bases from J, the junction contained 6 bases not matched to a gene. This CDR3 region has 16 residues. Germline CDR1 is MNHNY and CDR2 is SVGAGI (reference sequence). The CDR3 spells CASSYSIRGGTDTQYF. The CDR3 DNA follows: TGTGCCAGCAGTTACTCGATTAGGGGAGGGACAGATACGCAGTATTTT.

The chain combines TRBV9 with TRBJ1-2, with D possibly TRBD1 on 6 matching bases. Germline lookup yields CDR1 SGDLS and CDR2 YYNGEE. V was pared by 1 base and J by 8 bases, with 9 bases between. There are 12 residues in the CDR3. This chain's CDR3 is CASSVPGEGYTF. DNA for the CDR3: TGTGCCAGCAGCGTACCAGGGGAGGGCTACACCTTC.

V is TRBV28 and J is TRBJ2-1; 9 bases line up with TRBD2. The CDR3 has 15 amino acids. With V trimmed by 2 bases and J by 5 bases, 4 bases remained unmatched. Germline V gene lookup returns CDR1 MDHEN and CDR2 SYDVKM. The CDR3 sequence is CASSLGGRGDNEQFF. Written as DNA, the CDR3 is TGTGCCAGCAGTTTAGGCGGGAGGGGCGACAATGAGCAGTTCTTC.

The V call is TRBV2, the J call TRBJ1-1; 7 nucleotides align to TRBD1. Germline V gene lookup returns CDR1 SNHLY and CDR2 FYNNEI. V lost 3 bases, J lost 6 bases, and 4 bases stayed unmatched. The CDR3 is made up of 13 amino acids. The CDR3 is CASSDRGKAEAFF. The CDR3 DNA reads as TGTGCCAGCAGTGACAGGGGGAAGGCTGAAGCTTTCTTT.

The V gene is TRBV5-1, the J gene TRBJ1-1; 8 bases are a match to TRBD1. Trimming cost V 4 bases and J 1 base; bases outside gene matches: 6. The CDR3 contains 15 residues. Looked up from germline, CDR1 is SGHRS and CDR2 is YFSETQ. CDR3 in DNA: TGCGCCAGCAGCGACAGGGGAGGAGGGAACACTGAAGCTTTCTTT. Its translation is CASSDRGGGNTEAFF.

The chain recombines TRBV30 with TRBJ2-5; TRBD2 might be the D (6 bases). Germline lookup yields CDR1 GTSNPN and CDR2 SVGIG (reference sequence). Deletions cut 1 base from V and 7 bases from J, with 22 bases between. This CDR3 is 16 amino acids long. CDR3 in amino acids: CAWSDYTGSSWGTQYF. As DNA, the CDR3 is TGTGCCTGGAGTGATTATACCGGGAGCTCGTGGGGGACCCAGTACTTC.

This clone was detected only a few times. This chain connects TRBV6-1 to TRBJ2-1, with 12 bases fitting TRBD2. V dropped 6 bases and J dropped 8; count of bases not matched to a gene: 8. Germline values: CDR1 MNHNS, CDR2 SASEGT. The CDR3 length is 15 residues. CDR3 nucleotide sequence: TGTGCCAGCAGCGCGACTAGCGGGAGTTGGTATGAGCAGTTCTTC. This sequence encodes CASSATSGSWYEQFF.

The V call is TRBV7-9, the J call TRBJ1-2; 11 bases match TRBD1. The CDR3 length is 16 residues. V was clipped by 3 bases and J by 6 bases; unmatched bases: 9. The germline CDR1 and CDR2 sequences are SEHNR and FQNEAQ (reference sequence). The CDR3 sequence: CASSFGTGGQKDGYTF. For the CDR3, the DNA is TGTGCCAGCAGCTTTGGGACAGGGGGGCAAAAGGATGGCTACACCTTC.